The T cell receptor (beta chain) described here comes from a study of circulating and synovial CD4+ cells in juvenile arthritis. Of note for this clone: Its matching antigen is unknown.

Trimming removed 2 bases from V and 3 bases from J, with 13 bases in between. Germline CDR1 reads SGHNT; CDR2 reads YYREEE (reference sequence). The length of the CDR3 is 15 residues. Some clones are missing from TCRdb's copy, which holds only in-frame ones; the method was immunoSEQ multiplex PCR. The table has about 4,000 clones, 75% to 85% seen once. General study results and limits: Circulating pathogenic-like and bulk T cells looked alike by Vbeta family usage. CPL versus bulk CD4 samples: T cell genome counts differed by at least an order of magnitude. Diversity here was lower than in bulk blood CD4 cells.

The chain uses TRBV5-4 and TRBJ2-3; D is undetermined. The sample taken for sequencing was CD4+ T cells from synovial fluid. The source of this sequence is a human donor with juvenile idiopathic arthritis. The CDR3 DNA reads as TGTGCCAGCAGCTTTAGTACGATCTCGACAGATACGCAGTATTTT. Its protein product is CASSFSTISTDTQYF.